The 18 T cell receptor beta chains presented below share a single source sample, sequenced in a study of cytomegalovirus exposure and HLA in healthy donors. PCR was performed using 60 Vbeta and 13 Jbeta primers. Only in-frame clones appear in the TCRdb table, and some are missing; sequencing was by immunoSEQ multiplex PCR. The sample consists of some 140,000 clones, roughly 79% of them appearing once. The sample taken for sequencing was PBMCs. These receptors originate from a male donor in good health and CMV-seronegative.

This sequence joins TRBV11-2 and TRBJ2-7; 10 nucleotides line up with TRBD1. The CDR3 runs to 15 residues. V shed 1 base, J shed 3 bases, and the junction held 3 bases outside the gene matches. The germline V gene has CDR1 SGHAT and CDR2 FQNNGV. CDR3: CASSLGTGGGYEQYF. CDR3 sequence (DNA): TGTGCCAGCAGCTTAGGGACAGGGGGAGGCTACGAGCAGTACTTC.

The chain employs TRBV5-1 and TRBJ2-7, with 10 bases that match TRBD1. The germline V gene has CDR1 SGHRS and CDR2 YFSETQ. This CDR3 spans 16 amino acids. The V segment lost 1 base and the J segment 0 bases; nucleotides outside the gene matches: 4. The CDR3 DNA sequence: TGCGCCAGCAGCTTGTTGGGACAGGGGACCTCCTACGAGCAGTACTTC. It is translated as CASSLLGQGTSYEQYF.

This clone was seen a few times. This chain joins TRBV6-5 and TRBJ1-1; the D gene is possibly TRBD1 (5 bases). The CDR3 has 12 amino acids. Per the germline V gene, CDR1 is MNHEY and CDR2 is SVGAGI. V gave up 10 bases and J gave up 1 base, with 10 bases separating them. In DNA, the CDR3 is TGTGCCACCATCGACAGGAACACTGAAGCTTTCTTT. This sequence encodes CATIDRNTEAFF.

J is TRBJ1-4 and V is TRBV19; 9 nucleotides line up with TRBD1. Germline CDR1 is LNHDA and CDR2 is SQIVND (reference sequence). Trimming at V came to 1 base and at J to 5 bases, leaving 2 bases not matched to a gene. The CDR3 runs to 15 residues. The CDR3 region has the DNA TGTGCCAGTAGTATAGTCGGGACAGGGAATGAAAAACTGTTTTTT. Its translation: CASSIVGTGNEKLFF.

The table lists this clone with a count of one. This CDR3 reads CAWSVKGPGHLEYEQYF. The CDR3 DNA sequence: TGTGCCTGGAGTGTAAAGGGACCGGGACACCTAGAATACGAGCAGTACTTC. V usage is TRBV30 and J usage is TRBJ2-7; possible D gene TRBD1, 6 bases. V dropped 0 bases and J dropped 4 bases, with 22 bases sitting between them. CDR3 length equals 17 residues. The germline gives CDR1 GTSNPN, CDR2 SVGIG (reference sequence). The whole variable domain, filled in from reference TRBV30 and TRBJ2-7, reads SQTIHQWPATLVQPVGSPLSLECTVEGTSNPNLYWYRQAAGRGLQLLFYSVGIGQISSEVPQNLSASRPQDRQFILSSKKLLLSDSGFYLCAWSVKGPGHLEYEQYFGPGTRLTVT.

DNA for the CDR3: TGTGCCAGCAGCAGGTCACAGGGGACTAACTATGGCTACACCTTC. Its translation: CASSRSQGTNYGYTF. The chain employs TRBV5-5 and TRBJ1-2; 7 nucleotides line up with TRBD1. Germline V gene lookup returns CDR1 SGHKS and CDR2 YYEKEE (reference sequence). The CDR3 is 15 amino acids. Losses at the gene ends were 4 bases for V and 0 bases for J; bases not matched to a gene: 6.

The chain uses TRBV9 and TRBJ2-1, with a possible D match to TRBD1 (7 bases). V dropped 0 bases and J dropped 10 bases, with 17 bases sitting between them. Germline-derived CDR1 and CDR2 are SGDLS and YYNGEE. The CDR3 runs 15 residues. CDR3 sequence (DNA): TGTGCCAGCAGCGTAGATCGGCAGGGGGGAACAGAGCAGTTCTTC. It is translated as CASSVDRQGGTEQFF.

This clone was recorded only once. V usage is TRBV30 and J usage is TRBJ2-7, with TRBD2 identical over 9 bases. There are 14 residues in the CDR3. V lost 6 bases to trimming and J lost 1 base; unmatched junction nucleotides: 7. From germline, CDR1 is GTSNPN and CDR2 SVGIG (reference sequence). As DNA, the CDR3 is TGTGCCTGCCAAGCGGGACTAGCTTCCTACGAGCAGTACTTC. Protein: CACQAGLASYEQYF.

This chain joins TRBV7-9 and TRBJ1-2, with 8 positions matching TRBD1. V dropped 3 bases and J dropped 8; count of bases not matched to a gene: 11. Germline V gives CDR1 SEHNR, CDR2 FQNEAQ (reference sequence). This CDR3 is 15 amino acids long. CDR3 nucleotides: TGTGCCAGCAGCTTGAGTTCCCAGGGGGCTCGAGGCTACACCTTC. Protein: CASSLSSQGARGYTF.

This clone has just a few counts. CDR3 bases: TGTGCCAGCAGTTACCCCGACAGGGCCATGAACACTGAAGCTTTCTTT. Translated: CASSYPDRAMNTEAFF. V and J are TRBV6-6 and TRBJ1-1; 7 positions agree with TRBD1. Germline V CDR1 and CDR2: MNHNY, SVGAGI (reference sequence). The CDR3 length is 16 residues. Trimming took 2 bases from V and 0 from J; bases not matched to a gene: 6.

A remark on this clone: A junction boundary mismatches the germline segment, possibly from a read error. At the DNA level, this CDR3 is encoded by other sequences in the same sample as well. V is TRBV27 and J is TRBJ2-5; no firm D call. Germline CDR1 and CDR2: MNHEY and SMNVEV (reference sequence). The CDR3 has 14 residues. CDR3: CASSLSGRQETQYF. The CDR3 nucleotides are TGCGCCAGCAGTTTATCGGGCCGCCAAGAGACCCAGTACTTC.

This clone was detected many times. This chain joins TRBV7-2 and TRBJ2-1, with TRBD2 matching 14 bases. Germline assignment: CDR1 SGHTA and CDR2 FQGNSA. The junction had 3 bases not matched to a gene; V was cut back by 4 bases and J by 7 bases. This CDR3 is built from 15 residues. CDR3 sequence reads: CASSSRTSGRNEQFF. In DNA, the CDR3 is TGTGCCAGCAGCTCCCGGACTAGCGGGAGGAATGAGCAGTTCTTC.

The rearrangement uses TRBV21-1 and TRBJ1-3; the table's D call, TRBD1, has no DNA check behind it. TRBV21-1 is labeled a pseudogene. This CDR3 region has 14 residues. The CDR3 bases are TGTGCCAGCAGCAGAGGACAGTCTGGAAACACCATATATTTT. This codes for CASSRGQSGNTIYF.

A few counts support this clone. The chain combines TRBV7-2 with TRBJ1-4; 11 nucleotides align to TRBD1. After removal of 5 bases from V and 8 bases from J, the junction contained 7 bases not matched to a gene. There are 15 residues in the CDR3. Germline V lookup: CDR1 SGHTA, CDR2 FQGNSA. CDR3 in amino acids: CASSPTGTGGEKLFF. The CDR3 region has the DNA TGTGCCAGCAGCCCCACCGGGACAGGGGGAGAAAAACTGTTTTTT.

Worth noting for this clone: Other DNA sequences of this sample code for an identical CDR3. Written as DNA, the CDR3 is TGTGCCAGCAGCTTAGCGGGAGCGCTCTATGGCTACACCTTC. Its translation is CASSLAGALYGYTF. The V gene is TRBV7-2, the J gene TRBJ1-2; D remains unclear. Trimming removed 0 bases at V and 4 bases at J, with 9 bases between. The V gene's germline CDR1 is SGHTA and CDR2 FQGNSA. The CDR3 has 14 amino acids.

V and J are TRBV6-1 and TRBJ2-7; 9 bases fit TRBD1. Germline assignment: CDR1 MNHNS and CDR2 SASEGT. Unmatched junction bases numbered 11, after V lost 7 bases and J lost 7 bases. This CDR3 is built from 14 residues. CDR3 coding DNA: TGTGCCAGCATTCGGGACAGGGTATTTCTTGAGCAGTACTTC. This sequence encodes CASIRDRVFLEQYF.

This chain uses TRBV5-6 with TRBJ2-7; 8 positions agree with TRBD1. The CDR3 runs to 19 residues. With 4 bases clipped from V and 3 bases from J, the junction kept 21 bases outside the gene matches. Per germline, CDR1 SGHDT and CDR2 YYEEEE. In nucleotides, the CDR3 is TGTGCCAGCAGCCTCCGGGACAGGCCCATCCTCGTAGGGATCTACGAGCAGTACTTC. Translation gives CASSLRDRPILVGIYEQYF.

The chain joins TRBV5-1 to TRBJ1-2, with D perhaps matching TRBD1 (5 bases). The V gene lost 0 bases and the J gene lost 3 bases, with 12 bases spanning the gap. The CDR3 runs 15 residues. CDR1 is SGHRS, CDR2 YFSETQ, per germline. The DNA of the CDR3 is TGCGCCAGCAGCTTGGTTCAGGGAGGGGACTATGGCTACACCTTC. It specifies CASSLVQGGDYGYTF.